The T cell receptor beta chain described here comes from a study of blood T cell repertoires in COVID-19. Study overall: Sources were T cells, B-cell-depleted T cells, or PBMCs; the material itself was cDNA or gDNA.

Sequenced by immunoSEQ multiplex PCR; TCRdb stores in-frame clones only, minus some. Of about 220,000 clones listed, around 84% are singletons. Germline CDR1 reads SGHAT; CDR2 reads FQDESV (reference sequence). This CDR3 has 13 residues. With V trimmed by 4 bases and J by 8 bases, 5 bases remained unmatched. Sequencing was performed on peripheral blood. V and J are TRBV11-1 and TRBJ1-2, with 9 bases aligning to TRBD1. The receptor was derived from a woman aged 55-69 years who had recovered from COVID-19. The CDR3 DNA reads TGTGCCAGCAGCTCGACAGGGGGAAGGGGCTACACCTTC. This sequence encodes CASSSTGGRGYTF.